This passage covers 13 T cell receptor beta chains from one sample sequenced in a study of CD8 T cells in Susac syndrome. Reverse transcription of 0.5 to 1 ug RNA was carried out with random hexamers. TCRdb recomputed calls from the immunoSEQ multiplex PCR reads with MiXCR, one row per CDR3 protein. The top ten clones hold over 0.15% of a sample with 200,000 to 250,000 distinct CDR3 sequences, about 94% of them seen once. The specimen was CD4+ T cells from PBMCs. The receptor source for this set is a human donor with Susac syndrome.

The rearrangement joins TRBV4-2 to TRBJ1-4; D not certain. Trimming cost V 0 bases and J 4 bases, with 12 bases left between them. CDR1 and CDR2 from the germline V gene are LGHNA and YNFKEQ. The CDR3 has 16 residues. DNA for the CDR3: TGTGCCAGCAGCCAAGATCCCGGCGTAGGTAATGAAAAACTGTTTTTT. Translating gives CASSQDPGVGNEKLFF.

J is TRBJ2-3 and V is TRBV20-1; possible D gene TRBD2, 6 bases. The germline gives CDR1 DFQATT, CDR2 SNEGSKA (reference sequence). CDR3 length: 19 amino acids. Trimming took 0 bases from V and 0 from J, leaving 22 bases between them. The CDR3 loop reads CSARDSILGGPLSTDTQYF. CDR3 nucleotides: TGCAGTGCTAGAGATTCAATCCTGGGGGGACCCCTGAGCACAGATACGCAGTATTTT.

This clonotype was seen only once. The V and J genes are TRBV12-3 or TRBV12-4 and TRBJ2-3; TRBD1 aligns across 7 bases. CDR3 length equals 18 residues. J gave up 1 base and V 5 bases, and 15 bases lay outside the gene matches. The chain's CDR3 is CASSLRQGVPLGTDTQYF. The CDR3 DNA sequence: TGTGCCAGCAGTCTCAGACAGGGAGTTCCTTTAGGCACAGATACGCAGTATTTT.

This chain uses TRBV25-1 with TRBJ1-2; D remains unclear. Germline V lookup: CDR1 MGHDK, CDR2 SYGVNS. V shed 0 bases and J shed 4 bases, with 9 bases lying between them. CDR3 length equals 14 residues. CDR3 loop: CASSEYARTYGYTF. In DNA, the CDR3 is TGTGCCAGCAGTGAATACGCGAGAACCTATGGCTACACCTTC.

The chain recombines TRBV12-3 or TRBV12-4 with TRBJ1-1; 7 nucleotides line up with TRBD1. The ends lost 6 bases at V and 6 bases at J; junction bases unmatched: 10. The CDR3 covers 14 residues. The CDR3 DNA reads TGTGCCAGCAGGGTAGGGGGCAGTCGGGCTGAAGCTTTCTTT. It yields the protein CASRVGGSRAEAFF.

The chain carries TRBV6-5 and TRBJ2-3; D may be TRBD1 (6 bases). The germline V gene has CDR1 MNHEY and CDR2 SVGAGI. The ends were cut back, 0 bases at V and 6 bases at J, with 7 bases in the middle. This CDR3 has 13 residues. CDR3 region: CASSYSGGDTQYF. Here the CDR3 DNA reads TGTGCCAGCAGTTACTCAGGGGGTGATACGCAGTATTTT.

This clonotype was counted once. This chain's CDR3 is CRGDGQETQYF. The CDR3 DNA is TGCAGGGGGGACGGGCAAGAGACCCAGTACTTC. The V and J genes are TRBV20-1 and TRBJ2-5; D is possibly TRBD1 or TRBD2 (5 bases each). CDR1 DFQATT and CDR2 SNEGSKA come from the germline V gene (reference sequence). This CDR3 has 11 amino acids.

The chain joins TRBV5-1 to TRBJ2-6, with TRBD1 matching over 10 bases. Germline V gene data show CDR1 as SGHRS and CDR2 as YFSETQ. The trim removed 4 bases at V and 0 bases at J, leaving 4 bases unmatched. This CDR3 has 17 amino acids. The chain's CDR3 is CASSRDRGISGANVLTF. DNA for the CDR3: TGCGCCAGCAGCCGGGACAGGGGCATCTCTGGGGCCAACGTCCTGACTTTC.

The chain uses TRBV7-9 and TRBJ2-7; 10 nucleotides agree with TRBD2. V trimming: 5 bases; J trimming: 2 bases; junction bases outside the gene matches: 6. Germline CDR1 reads SEHNR; CDR2 reads FQNEAQ (reference sequence). This CDR3 has 15 amino acids. This chain's CDR3 is CASSPAGGPPYEQYF. CDR3 bases: TGTGCCAGCAGCCCAGCGGGGGGGCCCCCCTACGAGCAGTACTTC. Combining the CDR3 with reference TRBV7-9 and TRBJ2-7 gives the whole variable domain DTGVSQNPRHKITKRGQNVTFRCDPISEHNRLYWYRQTLGQGPEFLTYFQNEAQLEKSRLLSDRFSAERPKGSFSTLEIQRTEQGDSAMYLCASSPAGGPPYEQYFGPGTRLTVT.

This clonotype occurred once. The V call is TRBV5-1, the J call TRBJ1-4; TRBD1 matches 7 bases. The V segment lost 3 bases and the J segment 6 bases; nucleotides outside the gene matches: 8. Germline V gene sequence: CDR1 SGHRS, CDR2 YFSETQ. The CDR3 contains 15 residues. CDR3 region: CASSSQGGLDEKLFF. The CDR3 DNA reads TGCGCCAGCAGCTCCCAGGGGGGGCTCGATGAAAAACTGTTTTTT.

The V and J genes are TRBV3-1 and TRBJ1-2; TRBD1 is a possible D gene (6 bases). CDR3 size: 14 residues. V was shortened by 4 bases and J by 5 bases, with 14 bases between the two germline ends. Germline CDR1 and CDR2: LGHDT and YNNKEL (reference sequence). CDR3 nucleotide sequence: TGTGCCAGCAGCCTAGGGGGGGCCCCTTATGGCTACACCTTC. Encoded protein: CASSLGGAPYGYTF.

The chain uses TRBV6-5 and TRBJ1-2; the D gene is possibly TRBD1 (5 bases). This CDR3 is 14 amino acids long. Germline values: CDR1 MNHEY, CDR2 SVGAGI. V shed 2 bases and J shed 7 bases, with 14 bases lying between them. CDR3 bases: TGTGCCAGCAGTTACCCGACAGATGGGGGTGGCTACACCTTC. Translating gives CASSYPTDGGGYTF.

The V gene is TRBV29-1, the J gene TRBJ1-4; tentatively, D is TRBD1 (5 bases). CDR1 is SQVTM, CDR2 ANQGSEA, per germline. V dropped 5 bases and J dropped 0 bases, with 7 bases sitting between them. This CDR3 is 13 amino acids long. CDR3 residues: CSVKTATNEKLFF. The CDR3 nucleotides are TGCAGCGTTAAGACAGCAACTAATGAAAAACTGTTTTTT.